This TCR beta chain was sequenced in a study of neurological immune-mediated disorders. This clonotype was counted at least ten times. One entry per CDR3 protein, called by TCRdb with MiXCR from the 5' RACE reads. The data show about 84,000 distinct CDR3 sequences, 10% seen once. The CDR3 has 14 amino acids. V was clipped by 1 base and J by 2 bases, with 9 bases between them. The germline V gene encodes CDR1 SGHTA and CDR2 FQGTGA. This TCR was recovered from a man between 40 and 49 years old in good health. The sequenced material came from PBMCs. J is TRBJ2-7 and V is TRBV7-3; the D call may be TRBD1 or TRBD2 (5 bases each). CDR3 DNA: TGTGCCAGCAGCTTAATACGGGACGCCTACGAGCAGTACTTC. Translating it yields CASSLIRDAYEQYF.